Detailed here is one T cell receptor (beta chain). This record belongs to a study of blood T cell repertoires in COVID-19. How the authors handled the data: Estimates of nucleated cell counts were drawn from the amplification of reference gene primers. The data were produced by immunoSEQ multiplex PCR, yet TCRdb's version contains in-frame clones alone and is incomplete. For V, J and clone size, that table is used; D and trimming come from the DNA. The sample yields about 490,000 clones, over 75% seen once. The CDR3 extends over 12 amino acids. Trimming left V 0 bases short and J 7 bases short, with 6 bases between. CDR1 SGHAT and CDR2 FQNNGV come from the germline V gene.

What was sequenced was peripheral blood. The clonotype comes from a human donor in a cohort sampled during active COVID-19. The chain is built from TRBV11-2 and TRBJ1-1; unclear D gene. The CDR3 sequence is CASSLDTSEAFF. DNA of the CDR3: TGTGCCAGCAGCTTAGATACCAGTGAAGCTTTCTTT. Together with reference TRBV11-2 and TRBJ1-1, the CDR3 gives the full variable domain: EAGVAQSPRYKIIEKRQSVAFWCNPISGHATLYWYQQILGQGPKLLIQFQNNGVVDDSQLPKDRFSAERLKGVDSTLKIQPAKLEDSAVYLCASSLDTSEAFFGQGTRLTVV.